This T cell receptor beta chain was retrieved from a study of Graves' ophthalmopathy and Graves' hyperthyroidism. Study in general: Researchers obtained peripheral blood at initial diagnosis, before any treatment had begun.

Establishment of the diagnosis relied upon clinical symptoms, serum thyroxine, TRAb, thyroid ultrasound and orbital computed tomography. TCR beta CDR3 amplification used RNA transcripts. An initial RT-PCR round employing HTBI primers preceded a second-round multiplex PCR. TCRdb passed the multiplex PCR reads through MiXCR, listing each CDR3 protein once. The data contain about 700,000 distinct CDR3 sequences, about 41% of them seen just once; the ten biggest clones take up 3% to 4%. The sequence derives from an adult man with Graves' ophthalmopathy. Sequencing used peripheral blood.

The CDR3 sequence: CASSIGADETQYF. CDR3 nucleotides: TGTGCCAGCAGCATTGGGGCGGACGAGACCCAGTACTTC. V is TRBV7-9 and J is TRBJ2-5, with a weak D call TRBD1 (5 bases). Germline values: CDR1 SEHNR, CDR2 FQNEAQ (reference sequence). The V and J ends lost 5 bases and 5 bases respectively, with 12 bases between them. The CDR3 totals 13 residues.